The 11 T cell receptor beta chains below come from one sample, sequenced in a study of T cells after yellow fever vaccination. One entry per CDR3 protein, called by TCRdb with MiXCR from the 5' RACE reads. The sample has about 200,000 distinct CDR3 sequences; about 3% are singletons. Sequences were derived from CD4+ T cells sorted from PBMCs, sampled 10 days after the yellow fever booster vaccination. The receptors come from a young man who received the YFV17D yellow fever vaccine.

This clonotype was counted ten times or more. V gene TRBV18 combines with J gene TRBJ2-7, with unresolved D. Deletions cut 5 bases from V and 6 bases from J, with 8 bases between. The CDR3 extends over 11 amino acids. Germline V gives CDR1 KGHSH, CDR2 LQKENI. The CDR3 protein is CASSSYGEQYF. CDR3 DNA: TGTGCCAGCTCATCGTATGGCGAGCAGTACTTC.

In this sample, this clonotype turned up many times. The V gene is TRBV20-1, the J gene TRBJ1-3; D call uncertain. V was pared by 0 bases and J by 3 bases, with 6 bases between. CDR1 and CDR2 from the germline V gene are DFQATT and SNEGSKA (reference sequence). CDR3 length equals 13 residues. CDR3: CSAREGVGNTIYF. The CDR3, as DNA: TGCAGTGCTAGAGAAGGTGTTGGAAACACCATATATTTT.

This clonotype turned up a few times. This chain links TRBV7-6 with TRBJ2-5; D remains ambiguous. The CDR3 consists of 13 residues. Germline V lookup: CDR1 SGHVS, CDR2 FNYEAQ. The V and J ends lost 3 bases and 5 bases respectively, with 10 bases between them. Here the CDR3 DNA reads TGTGCCAGCAGCTTCCGTGTCGGGGAGACCCAGTACTTC. It is translated as CASSFRVGETQYF.

To note about this clonotype: This may be a read error, as it is one base from a much larger clone. The chain recombines TRBV5-4 with TRBJ1-1; D possibly corresponds to TRBD1 (6 bases). The germline gives CDR1 SGHNT, CDR2 YYREEE (reference sequence). The V end was cut by 1 base, the J end by 0 bases, with 16 bases between. This CDR3 has 17 amino acids. CDR3 DNA sequence: TGTGCCAGCAGCTTGAATTTCCGGGGACACCTGAACACTGAAGCTTTCTTT. Protein product: CASSLNFRGHLNTEAFF.

The rearrangement links TRBV12-3 or TRBV12-4 to TRBJ1-1; weak D call: TRBD1 (6 bases). Trimming stripped 3 bases from V and 5 bases from J, with 16 bases between. This CDR3 comprises 15 residues. This CDR3 is CASSFGVGGETEAFF. For the CDR3, the DNA is TGTGCCAGCAGTTTTGGGGTAGGGGGGGAAACTGAAGCTTTCTTT.

This clonotype has ten or more counts. This chain joins TRBV5-6 and TRBJ2-1; 7 bases are shared with TRBD2. The CDR3 contains 15 residues. Trimming took 4 bases from V and 3 from J; bases not matched to a gene: 7. Germline V gene lookup returns CDR1 SGHDT and CDR2 YYEEEE. CDR3 protein: CASSPKSGDYNEQFF. Here the CDR3 DNA reads TGTGCCAGCAGCCCTAAAAGCGGGGACTACAATGAGCAGTTCTTC.

This clonotype was recorded many times. The chain employs TRBV12-3 or TRBV12-4 and TRBJ2-3; 9 nucleotides line up with TRBD1. V lost 6 bases, J lost 0 bases, and 7 bases stayed unmatched. The CDR3 extends over 16 amino acids. The CDR3 spells CASSRRDRASTDTQYF. CDR3 DNA: TGTGCCAGCAGCCGTCGGGACAGGGCCAGCACAGATACGCAGTATTTT.

The sample holds many counts of this clonotype. V gene TRBV7-8 combines with J gene TRBJ2-3, with a possible D match to TRBD1 (5 bases). V shed 2 bases and J shed 7 bases, with 7 bases lying between them. Germline V gene data show CDR1 as SGHVS and CDR2 as FQNEAQ. The CDR3 has 12 amino acids. In DNA, the CDR3 is TGTGCCAGCAGCTTAACAGGAAATACGCAGTATTTT. Translating gives CASSLTGNTQYF.

This clonotype was detected a few times. The rearrangement links TRBV5-6 to TRBJ2-3; D not certain. The CDR3 consists of 15 residues. Germline loops: CDR1 SGHDT, CDR2 YYEEEE. Trimming took 3 bases from V and 0 from J, leaving 11 bases between them. As DNA, the CDR3 is TGTGCCAGCAGCTCCCGAGCACCTAGCACAGATACGCAGTATTTT. This codes for CASSSRAPSTDTQYF. Combining the CDR3 with reference TRBV5-6 and TRBJ2-3 gives the whole variable domain DAGVTQSPTHLIKTRGQQVTLRCSPKSGHDTVSWYQQALGQGPQFIFQYYEEEERQRGNFPDRFSGHQFPNYSSELNVNALLLGDSALYLCASSSRAPSTDTQYFGPGTRLTVL.

This clonotype was seen ten or more times. The chain couples TRBV18 to TRBJ2-7, with TRBD1 identical over 8 bases. This CDR3 contains 14 residues. Germline CDR1 KGHSH, CDR2 LQKENI. J lost 7 bases, V lost 1 base, and 6 bases had no gene match. The CDR3 loop is CASSPLQGAHEQYV. Written as DNA, the CDR3 is TGTGCCAGCTCACCACTTCAGGGGGCTCATGAGCAGTACGTC.

This clonotype was observed many times. This chain links TRBV7-2 with TRBJ2-3; TRBD2 matches at 8 bases. V lost 5 bases and J lost 6; bases outside the gene matches: 10. The CDR3 has 15 amino acids. From germline, CDR1 is SGHTA and CDR2 FQGNSA. CDR3 region: CASSPGGAGGDTQYF. For the CDR3, the DNA is TGTGCCAGCAGCCCGGGTGGGGCGGGGGGCGATACGCAGTATTTT.